These 31 T cell receptor beta chains were sequenced from one sample in a study of cytomegalovirus exposure and HLA in healthy donors. Here immunoSEQ multiplex PCR was the method, and the copy in TCRdb shows in-frame clones only, minus some. The sample records under 400,000 clones, 70% to 90% being singletons. Sequenced input: PBMCs. The receptors shown here come from a man aged 25 to 45 in good health and CMV-seronegative.

The V and J genes are TRBV27 and TRBJ2-1; 9 bases match TRBD2. J was trimmed by 7 bases and V by 7 bases; bases with no gene match: 8. CDR1 and CDR2 from the germline V gene are MNHEY and SMNVEV (reference sequence). The CDR3 loop spans 14 amino acids. The CDR3 DNA sequence: TGTGCCAGCACTGATAGCGGGGGAGTAAATGAGCAGTTCTTC. Translated, it gives CASTDSGGVNEQFF.

This rearrangement joins TRBV7-9 to TRBJ2-3; D is possibly TRBD2 (5 bases). Trimming took off 2 bases at V and 4 bases at J, with 16 bases between the two ends. The length of the CDR3 is 16 residues. Germline CDR1 SEHNR, CDR2 FQNEAQ (reference sequence). The CDR3 DNA reads as TGTGCCAGCAGCTTATTCGGACTCACCGCGGCAGATACGCAGTATTTT. Amino acid sequence: CASSLFGLTAADTQYF.

The CDR3 nucleotides are TGTGCCTGGAGTCCCTGGGCTAGCGGGTACCTCACAGATACGCAGTATTTT. Amino acids: CAWSPWASGYLTDTQYF. The gene calls are TRBV30 and TRBJ2-3; 8 bases line up with TRBD2. Germline V gives CDR1 GTSNPN, CDR2 SVGIG (reference sequence). The CDR3 extends over 17 amino acids. Germline trimming cut 2 bases from V and 2 bases from J; bases unmatched to any gene: 12. Full variable domain (rest looked up from reference TRBV30 and TRBJ2-3): SQTIHQWPATLVQPVGSPLSLECTVEGTSNPNLYWYRQAAGRGLQLLFYSVGIGQISSEVPQNLSASRPQDRQFILSSKKLLLSDSGFYLCAWSPWASGYLTDTQYFGPGTRLTVL.

This clone came up a few times. This chain links TRBV12-5 with TRBJ1-2; 8 nucleotides line up with TRBD1. The trim removed 5 bases at V and 4 bases at J, leaving 3 bases unmatched. CDR1 and CDR2 from the germline V gene are LGHNT and FRNRAP. The CDR3 totals 13 residues. The chain's CDR3 is CASGTGGRYGYTF. CDR3 nucleotides: TGTGCTAGTGGTACAGGGGGACGCTATGGCTACACCTTC.

V and J are TRBV11-3 and TRBJ2-2; 8 nucleotides align to TRBD1. Germline V lookup: CDR1 SGHNT, CDR2 YENEEA. With V trimmed by 1 base and J by 4 bases, 5 bases remained unmatched. This CDR3 spans 16 amino acids. The CDR3 nucleotides are TGTGCCAGCAGCTTAGGGACAGGGCACGGCACCGGGGAGCTGTTTTTT. This sequence encodes CASSLGTGHGTGELFF.

V gene TRBV5-1 combines with J gene TRBJ2-1; a possible D gene is TRBD1 (5 bases). The V end lost 3 bases, the J end lost 1 base, and 8 bases lay between the germline ends. The length of the CDR3 is 14 residues. Per germline, CDR1 SGHRS and CDR2 YFSETQ. CDR3 in DNA: TGCGCCAGCAGCTCTCAGGGTTCCTACAATGAGCAGTTCTTC. Protein product: CASSSQGSYNEQFF.

This clone showed up just a few times. The chain uses TRBV2 and TRBJ2-7; D is perhaps TRBD1 (6 bases). Germline V gene sequence: CDR1 SNHLY, CDR2 FYNNEI. Trimming stripped 6 bases from V and 6 bases from J, with 12 bases between. The CDR3 runs 12 residues. The CDR3 spells CASSGQISEQYF. CDR3 DNA: TGTGCCAGCAGCGGACAGATCTCCGAGCAGTACTTC.

This rearrangement joins TRBV7-9 to TRBJ2-7, with 9 nucleotides matching TRBD1. Unmatched junction bases numbered 11, after V lost 4 bases and J lost 4 bases. Germline V gene data show CDR1 as SEHNR and CDR2 as FQNEAQ (reference sequence). CDR3 length: 16 amino acids. CDR3 protein: CASSSLKDRGLYEQYF. The DNA of the CDR3 is TGTGCCAGCAGCTCCCTAAAGGACAGGGGATTATACGAGCAGTACTTC.

The rearrangement joins TRBV7-9 to TRBJ1-4, with D possibly being TRBD1 (5 bases). The germline V gene has CDR1 SEHNR and CDR2 FQNEAQ (reference sequence). The CDR3 runs to 14 residues. Trimming took 5 bases from V and 8 from J, leaving 15 bases between them. CDR3 sequence reads: CASSRGRQREKLFF. In DNA form, the CDR3 reads TGTGCCAGCAGCCGGGGGAGACAGCGAGAAAAACTGTTTTTT.

The chain carries TRBV4-1 and TRBJ2-1, with 10 positions matching TRBD1. The CDR3 loop spans 16 amino acids. V lost 4 bases and J lost 0; bases outside the gene matches: 3. Germline lookup yields CDR1 MGHRA and CDR2 YSYEKL. CDR3: CASSRRTGGSYNEQFF. The DNA of the CDR3 is TGCGCCAGCAGCCGCCGGACAGGGGGCTCCTACAATGAGCAGTTCTTC.

The chain links TRBV7-8 to TRBJ2-1; a possible D gene is TRBD2 (7 bases). V was shortened by 2 bases and J by 5 bases, with 13 bases between the two germline ends. The CDR3 has 15 amino acids. Germline CDR1 reads SGHVS; CDR2 reads FQNEAQ. This chain's CDR3 is CASSLYGGPNNEQFF. CDR3 sequence (DNA): TGTGCCAGCAGCTTATACGGGGGGCCTAACAATGAGCAGTTCTTC.

This chain connects TRBV5-1 to TRBJ1-1, with TRBD1 as a possible D gene (5 bases). Germline-derived CDR1 and CDR2 are SGHRS and YFSETQ. V gave up 3 bases and J gave up 2 bases, with 11 bases separating them. The CDR3 sequence is 14 residues long. This chain's CDR3 is CASSSMTANTEAFF. The CDR3 bases are TGCGCCAGCAGCTCCATGACAGCCAACACTGAAGCTTTCTTT. Full variable domain (missing parts from reference TRBV5-1 and TRBJ1-1): KAGVTQTPRYLIKTRGQQVTLSCSPISGHRSVSWYQQTPGQGLQFLFEYFSETQRNKGNFPGRFSGRQFSNSRSEMNVSTLELGDSALYLCASSSMTANTEAFFGQGTRLTVV.

This chain uses TRBV9 with TRBJ2-1; maybe TRBD2 (6 bases). The CDR3 sequence is 15 residues long. With 4 bases removed from V and 2 bases from J, the gap between germline ends came to 13 bases. Germline-derived CDR1 and CDR2 are SGDLS and YYNGEE. Here the CDR3 DNA reads TGTGCCAGCAGCATATGGGACTCAACCTACAATGAGCAGTTCTTC. It yields the protein CASSIWDSTYNEQFF.

Comments on this clone: The junction shows a germline mismatch at one end, possibly a read error. The gene calls are TRBV10-3 and TRBJ2-5; D is undetermined. The CDR3 extends over 15 amino acids. Per the germline V gene, CDR1 is ENHRY and CDR2 is SYGVKD. CDR3 sequence reads: CAISYSPDHQETQYF. CDR3 coding DNA: TGTGCCATCAGTTACTCGCCCGATCACCAAGAAACCCAGTACTTC.

The chain combines TRBV6-4 with TRBJ1-5; no reliable D call. The germline CDR1 and CDR2 sequences are MRHNA and SNTAGT. The V gene lost 2 bases and the J gene lost 5 bases, with 10 bases spanning the gap. The CDR3 spans 14 residues. The CDR3 sequence is CASSDRPTDQPQHF. For the CDR3, the DNA is TGTGCCAGCAGTGACAGGCCGACTGATCAGCCCCAGCATTTT.

This chain links TRBV6-5 with TRBJ1-3; weak D call: TRBD1 (6 bases). Trimming took 6 bases from V and 1 from J, leaving 7 bases between them. The CDR3 has 13 amino acids. Germline CDR1 is MNHEY and CDR2 is SVGAGI. CDR3 loop: CASSRGSGNTIYF. DNA of the CDR3: TGTGCCAGCAGCAGGGGATCTGGAAACACCATATATTTT.

This clone was observed once. The V call is TRBV6-5, the J call TRBJ2-2, with 13 bases aligning to TRBD2. V lost 6 bases to trimming and J lost 7 bases; unmatched junction nucleotides: 2. The CDR3 extends over 14 amino acids. Germline loops: CDR1 MNHEY, CDR2 SVGAGI. CDR3 in DNA: TGTGCCAGCAGGACTAGCGGGGGGTTCGGGGAGCTGTTTTTT. It encodes CASRTSGGFGELFF.

The sample holds one count of this clone. This chain joins TRBV4-1 and TRBJ2-1; 10 bases agree with TRBD2. The CDR3 loop spans 16 amino acids. The V segment lost 2 bases and the J segment 7 bases; nucleotides outside the gene matches: 8. CDR1 and CDR2 (germline): MGHRA, YSYEKL. The CDR3 protein is CASSQPAAGGPNEQFF. CDR3 nucleotide sequence: TGCGCCAGCAGCCAACCAGCAGCGGGGGGGCCTAATGAGCAGTTCTTC.

This chain uses TRBV28 with TRBJ2-7, with D possibly matching TRBD1 (6 bases). The germline CDR1 and CDR2 sequences are MDHEN and SYDVKM. The CDR3 covers 14 residues. The V end was cut by 10 bases, the J end by 7 bases, with 23 bases between. The CDR3 DNA reads TGTGCCACCATCCGGGACACCCCTCTCTTTGAGCAGTACTTC. It yields the protein CATIRDTPLFEQYF.

The chain recombines TRBV5-1 with TRBJ2-6, with D possibly TRBD1 on 6 matching bases. This CDR3 has 17 residues. Trimming removed 0 bases from V and 1 base from J, with 11 bases in between. Germline V gene data show CDR1 as SGHRS and CDR2 as YFSETQ. The CDR3 sequence: CASSLEVQGSGANVLTF. Here the CDR3 DNA reads TGCGCCAGCAGCTTGGAGGTCCAGGGGTCTGGGGCCAACGTCCTGACTTTC.

This CDR3 reads CASSQVEVAGGRGEQYF. The CDR3 bases are TGCGCCAGCAGCCAAGTGGAGGTAGCGGGGGGCCGCGGCGAGCAGTACTTC. The chain couples TRBV4-1 to TRBJ2-7; 10 positions agree with TRBD2. CDR1 is MGHRA, CDR2 YSYEKL, per germline. Trimming cost V 1 base and J 6 bases; bases outside gene matches: 12. This CDR3 is built from 17 residues.

In its sample, this clone was seen once. The V call is TRBV29-1, the J call TRBJ2-5; D may be TRBD1 (6 bases). The CDR3 loop spans 13 amino acids. Germline CDR1 reads SQVTM; CDR2 reads ANQGSEA. Trimming shortened V by 4 bases and J by 2 bases, and 11 bases separated the two germline ends. CDR3 coding DNA: TGCAGCGTTGTAAGGGGGTGGCAAGAGACCCAGTACTTC. Its protein product is CSVVRGWQETQYF.

The chain carries TRBV4-3 and TRBJ2-1, with TRBD2 matching 9 bases. The CDR3 is made up of 17 amino acids. After removal of 0 bases from V and 4 bases from J, the junction contained 7 bases not matched to a gene. From germline, CDR1 is LGHNA and CDR2 YSLEER. CDR3 loop: CASSQDRGTSLYNEQFF. The CDR3, as DNA: TGCGCCAGCAGCCAAGACCGGGGGACTAGCCTATACAATGAGCAGTTCTTC.

V gene TRBV9 combines with J gene TRBJ2-7; 7 bases match TRBD1. This CDR3 has 14 residues. The trim removed 0 bases at V and 4 bases at J, leaving 4 bases unmatched. Germline V lookup: CDR1 SGDLS, CDR2 YYNGEE. In DNA, the CDR3 is TGTGCCAGCAGCGTAGAAGGGGGCACTTACGAGCAGTACTTC. This codes for CASSVEGGTYEQYF.

This chain connects TRBV19 to TRBJ2-1; TRBD2 aligns across 7 bases. Losses at the gene ends were 3 bases for V and 3 bases for J; bases not matched to a gene: 5. Germline V gives CDR1 LNHDA, CDR2 SQIVND (reference sequence). The CDR3 sequence is 15 residues long. The CDR3 protein is CASSMGGSFYNEQFF. CDR3 nucleotides: TGTGCCAGTAGTATGGGGGGGTCTTTCTACAATGAGCAGTTCTTC.

The chain recombines TRBV6-5 with TRBJ2-1; unclear D gene. The V end lost 6 bases, the J end lost 0 bases, and 9 bases lay between the germline ends. CDR1 and CDR2 (germline): MNHEY, SVGAGI. The length of the CDR3 is 14 residues. The CDR3 nucleotides read TGTGCCAGCAGCAAGTTGAGCTCCTACAATGAGCAGTTCTTC. Translated: CASSKLSSYNEQFF.

In the case of this clone: Other DNA sequences in the sample encode the same CDR3. The chain couples TRBV6-5 to TRBJ2-2, with a possible D match to TRBD1 (5 bases). Germline CDR1 MNHEY, CDR2 SVGAGI. The CDR3 covers 14 residues. The V end lost 7 bases, the J end lost 1 base, and 10 bases lay between the germline ends. This chain's CDR3 is CASTRTLNTGELFF. The CDR3 DNA reads as TGTGCCAGCACAAGGACACTGAACACCGGGGAGCTGTTTTTT.

V gene TRBV5-5 combines with J gene TRBJ1-4; D not certain. The germline gives CDR1 SGHKS, CDR2 YYEKEE (reference sequence). This CDR3 is built from 14 residues. Trimming took off 2 bases at V and 15 bases at J, with 20 bases between the two ends. The CDR3 sequence is CASSLENAGYSVFF. The CDR3, as DNA: TGTGCCAGCAGCTTAGAGAACGCCGGGTACTCGGTGTTTTTT.

The CDR3 is CASSRTVLAKNIQYF. The DNA of the CDR3 is TGTGCCAGCAGCCGGACTGTTCTAGCCAAAAACATTCAGTACTTC. The chain links TRBV5-8 to TRBJ2-4, with D maybe TRBD2 (5 bases). V was clipped by 4 bases and J by 0 bases, with 11 bases between them. Germline CDR1 reads SGHTS; CDR2 reads YDEGEE. The CDR3 totals 15 residues. Full variable domain (rest looked up from reference TRBV5-8 and TRBJ2-4): EAGVTQSPTHLIKTRGQQATLRCSPISGHTSVYWYQQALGLGLQFLLWYDEGEERNRGNFPPRFSGRQFPNYSSELNVNALELEDSALYLCASSRTVLAKNIQYFGAGTRLSVL.

The rearrangement joins TRBV5-4 to TRBJ2-1; D gene unclear. CDR1 and CDR2 (germline): SGHNT, YYREEE (reference sequence). The CDR3 has 14 residues. V was trimmed by 0 bases and J by 3 bases, leaving 7 bases between them. The CDR3 nucleotides read TGTGCCAGCAGCTTGGGGCAGTACTACAATGAGCAGTTCTTC. It yields the protein CASSLGQYYNEQFF.

The rearrangement uses TRBV4-3 and TRBJ2-7; TRBD2 is a possible D gene (5 bases). CDR1 is LGHNA and CDR2 is YSLEER in the germline V gene. This CDR3 is built from 14 residues. V was cut by 1 base and J by 2 bases, with 9 bases left in between. The CDR3 spells CASSQGRPPYEQYF. The CDR3 nucleotides read TGCGCCAGCAGCCAAGGGAGGCCCCCCTACGAGCAGTACTTC.